This T cell receptor (beta chain) was identified in a study of blood T cells in healthy people across ages (dated by TCRdb to about 2015). Some background on the complete study: In model experiments, roughly one uniquely barcoded TCR beta cDNA molecule per two T cells was captured by template switching. To avoid experimental bias, donors of different ages were spread randomly across the sequencing lanes. Two additional independent replicas of 1 million unique cDNA reads from the same blood draw were analyzed for two donors (one aged 18 to 29 and one aged 80 or older). To track age-related changes in TCR beta repertoire diversity, the study relied on deep sequencing normalized with unique cDNA molecular identifiers. The donors were split into four age groups: young (average around 15 years), middle-aged (roughly 39), aged (over 55) and long-lived (roughly 86).

Concerning this clonotype itself: This clone's antigen is unknown. The junction and the germline gene differ at one end; a read error may be behind it.

Findings and caveats that apply to the study as a whole: Because profiling used bulk unsorted PBMCs, naive and antigen-experienced compartments could not be compared conclusively. Observed TCR beta diversity per million T cells fell roughly linearly with age, and a significant reduction was already apparent by age roughly 41. Compared with the aged group, the long-lived group had more naive CD4+ T cells, fewer expanded clones and increased TCR diversity, suggesting age selection. There was a strong correlation between observed TCR beta diversity and the percentage of naive T cells measured by flow cytometry. Total diversity estimates from one million sequenced T cells were considered lower bounds and underestimates. Donor CMV infection status was unknown, potentially confounding age-related changes in expanded clonotypes.

The cysteine opens and the phenylalanine closes a CDR3 of 18 amino acids. The retained sequence is limited to the CDR3, 54 bases, with the frame set at the first base. In the germline V gene, CDR1 corresponds to SGDLS and CDR2 to YYNGEE. The receptor library was made with 5' RACE. Sequenced on an Illumina HiSeq 2500. A second PCR of about 6 to 11 cycles was run with a J-beta primer mix and a sample-barcoded 5' primer. A template-switch 5' adaptor carrying 12 random nucleotides introduced a unique molecular identifier onto each TCR beta cDNA molecule. Each sample yielded at least 2.5 million CDR3-containing paired-end reads. All of the RNA was converted into first-strand cDNA using the Mint cDNA synthesis kit, with a TRBC-specific oligonucleotide serving as the primer. Following uracil-DNA glycosylase treatment, a first 18-cycle PCR with universal primers M1SS and BC2_uni_R was performed on all cDNA. As for the original processing: For normalization, 1 million high-quality reads, each with a distinct molecular identifier, were randomly selected from each sample. Instead of being binned into consensus sequences, reads that shared molecular identifiers were thrown out. MiTCR, with a Q25 quality threshold and the strictest error-elimination algorithm, was used for CDR3 identification, clonotype clustering and error correction. A nonparametric unseen species model using Euler transformation provided a lower-bound estimate of total TCR beta diversity. Starting from the raw public reads, TCRdb applied fastp trimming at Q25, assembled clones with MiXCR and retained in-frame beta chains. CDR3 protein duplicates are merged, each entry listing the most common genes and DNA. The V and J calls reflect TCRdb's pipeline rather than the authors' work. Recorded for this sample are some 1.5 million distinct CDR3 sequences; 28% of them occurred a single time. The leading ten clones occupy more than 6% of the sample.

Donors were around 37 systemically healthy Caucasian individuals from Russia aged roughly 6 to 100 years. Around 10 milliliters of peripheral blood were drawn from each donor into EDTA-treated Vacutainer tubes. Ficoll-Paque density-gradient centrifugation was used to isolate PBMCs, with at least 6.5 million per sample. Trizol reagent was used to extract total RNA from the PBMCs, yielding at least 5 micrograms per sample. For every donor, flow cytometry on a PBMC aliquot measured the percentage of naive CD45RAhigh/CD27high T cells. The sequenced sample consisted of blood. Recombination linked TRBV9 to TRBJ2-3; TRBD2 matches 8 bases in the middle. This TCR came from a young woman in good health. CDR3 reads: CASSVAGHSGVGTDTQYF. The nucleotides read TGTGCCAGCAGCGTAGCTGGGCATAGCGGGGTCGGCACGGATACGCAGTATTTT. Beyond the CDR3, the reference TRBV9 and TRBJ2-3 genes provide the residues; the full variable domain reads: DSGVTQTPKHLITATGQRVTLRCSPRSGDLSVYWYQQSLDQGLQFLIQYYNGEERAKGNILERFSAQQFPDLHSELNLSSLELGDSALYFCASSVAGHSGVGTDTQYFGPGTRLTVL.